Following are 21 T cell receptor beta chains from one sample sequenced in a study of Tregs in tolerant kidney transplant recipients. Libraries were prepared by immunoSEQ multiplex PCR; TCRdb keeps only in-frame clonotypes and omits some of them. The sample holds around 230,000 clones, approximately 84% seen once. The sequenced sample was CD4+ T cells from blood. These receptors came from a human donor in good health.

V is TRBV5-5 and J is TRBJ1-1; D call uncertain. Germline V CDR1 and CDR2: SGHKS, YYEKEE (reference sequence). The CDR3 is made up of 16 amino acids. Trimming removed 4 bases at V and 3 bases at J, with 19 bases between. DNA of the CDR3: TGTGCCAGCAGCGCCGGCGGGGTGATGGGTGACACTGAAGCTTTCTTT. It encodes CASSAGGVMGDTEAFF. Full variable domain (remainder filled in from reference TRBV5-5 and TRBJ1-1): DAGVTQSPTHLIKTRGQQVTLRCSPISGHKSVSWYQQVLGQGPQFIFQYYEKEERGRGNFPDRFSARQFPNYSSELNVNALLLGDSALYLCASSAGGVMGDTEAFFGQGTRLTVV.

Here the CDR3 reads CASSSNGRGTGELFF. The DNA of the CDR3 is TGCGCCAGCAGCTCGAACGGGAGGGGCACCGGGGAGCTGTTTTTT. This rearrangement joins TRBV5-1 to TRBJ2-2; TRBD2 aligns across 8 bases. Germline V gene sequence: CDR1 SGHRS, CDR2 YFSETQ. V gave up 3 bases and J gave up 4 bases; unmatched junction bases: 5. This CDR3 contains 15 residues.

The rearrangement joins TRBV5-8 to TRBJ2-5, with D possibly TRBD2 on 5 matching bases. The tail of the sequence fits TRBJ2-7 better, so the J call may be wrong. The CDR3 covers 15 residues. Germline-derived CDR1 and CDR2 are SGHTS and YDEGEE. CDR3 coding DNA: TGTGCCAGCAGCTTCCTCGAGCGGAGCTCCTACGAGCAGTACTTC. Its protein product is CASSFLERSSYEQYF.

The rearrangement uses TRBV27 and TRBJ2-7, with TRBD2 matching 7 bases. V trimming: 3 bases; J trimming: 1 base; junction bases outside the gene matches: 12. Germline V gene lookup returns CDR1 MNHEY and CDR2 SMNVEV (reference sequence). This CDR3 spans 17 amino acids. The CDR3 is CASSLGGDGIFSYEQYF. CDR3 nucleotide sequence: TGTGCCAGCAGTTTGGGGGGGGACGGGATATTTTCCTACGAGCAGTACTTC.

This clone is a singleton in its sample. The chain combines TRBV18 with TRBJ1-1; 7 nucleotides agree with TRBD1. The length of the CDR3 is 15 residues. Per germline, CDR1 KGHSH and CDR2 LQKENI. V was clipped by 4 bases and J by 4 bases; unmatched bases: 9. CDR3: CASSLRQGEGTEAFF. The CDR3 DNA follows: TGTGCCAGCTCACTCAGACAGGGCGAGGGCACTGAAGCTTTCTTT. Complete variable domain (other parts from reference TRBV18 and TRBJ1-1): NAGVMQNPRHLVRRRGQEARLRCSPMKGHSHVYWYRQLPEEGLKFMVYLQKENIIDESGMPKERFSAEFPKEGPSILRIQQVVRGDSAAYFCASSLRQGEGTEAFFGQGTRLTVV.

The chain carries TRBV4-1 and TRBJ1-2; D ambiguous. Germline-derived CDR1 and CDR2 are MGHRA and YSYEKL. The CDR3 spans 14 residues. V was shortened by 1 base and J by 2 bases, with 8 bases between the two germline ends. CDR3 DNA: TGCGCCAGCAGCCAAGTGGTAATCAACTATGGCTACACCTTC. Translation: CASSQVVINYGYTF.

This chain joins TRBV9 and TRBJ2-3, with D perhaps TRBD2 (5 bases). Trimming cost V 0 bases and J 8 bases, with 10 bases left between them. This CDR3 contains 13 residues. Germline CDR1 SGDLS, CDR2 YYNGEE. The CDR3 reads CASSVEAGGTQYF. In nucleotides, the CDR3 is TGTGCCAGCAGCGTAGAGGCAGGAGGTACGCAGTATTTT.

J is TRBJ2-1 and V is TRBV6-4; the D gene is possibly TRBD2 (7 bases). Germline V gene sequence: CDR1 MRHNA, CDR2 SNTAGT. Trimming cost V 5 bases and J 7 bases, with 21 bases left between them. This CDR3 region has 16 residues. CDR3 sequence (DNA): TGTGCCAGCAGTCCACAGGGACTCCTCGGGGGGAATGAGCAGTTCTTC. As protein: CASSPQGLLGGNEQFF.

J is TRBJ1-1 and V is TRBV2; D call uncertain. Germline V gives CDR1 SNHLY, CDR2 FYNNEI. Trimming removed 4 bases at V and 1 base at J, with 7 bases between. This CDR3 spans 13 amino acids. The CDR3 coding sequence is TGTGCCAGCAGTGTCCAGTCGAACACTGAAGCTTTCTTT. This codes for CASSVQSNTEAFF.

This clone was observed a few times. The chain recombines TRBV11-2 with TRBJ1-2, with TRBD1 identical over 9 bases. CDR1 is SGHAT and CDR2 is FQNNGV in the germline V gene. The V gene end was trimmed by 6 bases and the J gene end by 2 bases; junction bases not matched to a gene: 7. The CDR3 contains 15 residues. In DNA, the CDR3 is TGTGCCAGCAGTCCCGGGACAGGGTTCAACTATGGCTACACCTTC. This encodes CASSPGTGFNYGYTF.

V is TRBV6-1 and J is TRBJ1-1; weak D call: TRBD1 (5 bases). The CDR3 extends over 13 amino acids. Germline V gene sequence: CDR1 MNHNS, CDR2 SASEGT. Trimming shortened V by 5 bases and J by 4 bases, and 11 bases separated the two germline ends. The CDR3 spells CASSSRGPTEAFF. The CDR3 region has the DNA TGTGCCAGCAGTTCAAGGGGTCCCACTGAAGCTTTCTTT.

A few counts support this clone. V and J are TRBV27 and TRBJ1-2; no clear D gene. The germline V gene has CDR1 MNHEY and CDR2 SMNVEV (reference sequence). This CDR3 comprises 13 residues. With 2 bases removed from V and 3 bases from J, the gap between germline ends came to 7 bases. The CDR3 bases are TGTGCCAGCAGTTTAGCAGCCGACTATGGCTACACCTTC. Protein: CASSLAADYGYTF.

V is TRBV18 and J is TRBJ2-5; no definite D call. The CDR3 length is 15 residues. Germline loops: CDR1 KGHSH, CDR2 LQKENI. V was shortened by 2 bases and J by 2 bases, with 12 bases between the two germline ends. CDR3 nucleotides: TGTGCCAGCTCACCATTTCAGAAGGGACAAGAGACCCAGTACTTC. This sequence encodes CASSPFQKGQETQYF.

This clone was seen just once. In DNA form, the CDR3 reads TGTGCCAGTAGTCTTTGGGCGGGGGCCAACACCGGGGAGCTGTTTTTT. Its translation is CASSLWAGANTGELFF. The chain has TRBV19 and TRBJ2-2, with D possibly TRBD2 on 7 matching bases. CDR3 length: 16 amino acids. Germline-derived CDR1 and CDR2 are LNHDA and SQIVND (reference sequence). The V and J ends lost 5 bases and 2 bases respectively, with 15 bases between them.

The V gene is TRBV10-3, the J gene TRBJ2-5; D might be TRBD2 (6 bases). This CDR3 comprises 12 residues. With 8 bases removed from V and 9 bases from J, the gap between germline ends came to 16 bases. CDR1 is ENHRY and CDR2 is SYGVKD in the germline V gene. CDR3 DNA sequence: TGTGCCATCGGAACCAGGGAGGAGGCCCAGTACTTC. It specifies CAIGTREEAQYF.

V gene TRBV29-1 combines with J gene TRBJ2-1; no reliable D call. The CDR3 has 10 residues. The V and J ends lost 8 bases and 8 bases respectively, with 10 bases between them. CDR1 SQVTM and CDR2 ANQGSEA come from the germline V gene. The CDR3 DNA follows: TGCAGCTCCCAGGTCGATGAGCAGTTCTTC. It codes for CSSQVDEQFF.

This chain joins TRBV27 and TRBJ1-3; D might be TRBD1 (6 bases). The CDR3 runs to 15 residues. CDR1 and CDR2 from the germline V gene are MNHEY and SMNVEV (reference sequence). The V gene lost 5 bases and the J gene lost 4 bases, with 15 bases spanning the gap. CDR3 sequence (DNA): TGTGCCAGCAGTCCCAGAAGGGGGGTAGGAAACACCATATATTTT. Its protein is CASSPRRGVGNTIYF.

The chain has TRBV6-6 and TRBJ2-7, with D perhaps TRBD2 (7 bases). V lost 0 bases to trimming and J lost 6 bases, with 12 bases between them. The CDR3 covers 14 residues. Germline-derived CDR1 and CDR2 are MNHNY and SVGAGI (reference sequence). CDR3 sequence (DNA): TGTGCCAGCAGTTACTCGGGTAGGGGGGGCGAGCAGTACTTC. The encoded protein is CASSYSGRGGEQYF.

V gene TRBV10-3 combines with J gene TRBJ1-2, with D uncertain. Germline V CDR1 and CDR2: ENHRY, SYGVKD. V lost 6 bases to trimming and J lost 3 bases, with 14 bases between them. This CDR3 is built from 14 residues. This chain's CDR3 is CAIRPGPPDYGYTF. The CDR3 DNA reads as TGTGCCATCAGGCCGGGCCCGCCGGACTATGGCTACACCTTC.

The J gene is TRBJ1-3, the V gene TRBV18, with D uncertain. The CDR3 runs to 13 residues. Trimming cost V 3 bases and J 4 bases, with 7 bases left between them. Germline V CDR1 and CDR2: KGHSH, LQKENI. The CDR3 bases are TGTGCCAGCTCACCGGAGCGGGGAAACACCATATATTTT. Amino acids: CASSPERGNTIYF.

This CDR3 is CASSSGYTEAFF. DNA of the CDR3: TGTGCCAGCAGCTCAGGGTACACTGAAGCTTTCTTT. The chain couples TRBV2 to TRBJ1-1; tentatively, D is TRBD1 (5 bases). In germline, CDR1 is SNHLY, CDR2 FYNNEI. V was cut by 6 bases and J by 3 bases, with 8 bases left in between. The CDR3 totals 12 residues.